The source of this T cell receptor (beta chain) is a study of identical twins. TCRdb fed the 5' RACE reads into MiXCR, producing one record per CDR3 protein. The data show under 250,000 distinct CDR3 sequences, with about an eighth seen just once and more than 3.5% held by the top ten. The CDR3 has 15 residues. CDR1 is LNHNV, CDR2 YYDKDF, per germline (reference sequence). V was cut by 0 bases and J by 0 bases, with 9 bases left in between. These same data were also listed under a study on yellow fever vaccine responses in identical twins.

Sequences were obtained from memory (CD45RO+) T cells sorted from blood. The chain combines TRBV15 with TRBJ2-7, with D tentatively TRBD1 (5 bases). The clonotype was recovered from a woman aged 18-30 years in good health. The DNA of the CDR3 is TGTGCCACCAGCAGAGACCTACAGGTCTCCTACGAGCAGTACTTC. Translation: CATSRDLQVSYEQYF. Together with reference TRBV15 and TRBJ2-7, the CDR3 gives the full variable domain: DAMVIQNPRYQVTQFGKPVTLSCSQTLNHNVMYWYQQKSSQAPKLLFHYYDKDFNNEADTPDNFQSRRPNTSFCFLDIRSPGLGDTAMYLCATSRDLQVSYEQYFGPGTRLTVT.